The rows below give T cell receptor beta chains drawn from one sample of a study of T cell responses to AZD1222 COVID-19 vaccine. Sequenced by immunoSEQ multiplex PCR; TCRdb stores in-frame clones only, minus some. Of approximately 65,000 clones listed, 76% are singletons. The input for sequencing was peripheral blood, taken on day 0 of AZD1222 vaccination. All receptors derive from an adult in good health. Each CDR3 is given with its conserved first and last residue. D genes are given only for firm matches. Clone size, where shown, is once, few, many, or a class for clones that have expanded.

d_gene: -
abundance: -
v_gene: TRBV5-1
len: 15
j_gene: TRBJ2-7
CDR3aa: CASSLWAPISYEQYF
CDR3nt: TGCGCCAGCAGCTTGTGGGCCCCTATTTCCTACGAGCAGTACTTC

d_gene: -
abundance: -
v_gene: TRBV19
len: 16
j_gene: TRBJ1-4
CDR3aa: CASSRRTSATNEKLFF
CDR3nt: TGTGCCAGTAGTCGCCGGACCTCAGCAACTAATGAAAAACTGTTTTTT

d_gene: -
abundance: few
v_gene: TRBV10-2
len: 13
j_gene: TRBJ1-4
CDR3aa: CASSGSDNEKLFF
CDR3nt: TGCGCCAGCAGTGGAAGCGATAATGAAAAACTGTTTTTT

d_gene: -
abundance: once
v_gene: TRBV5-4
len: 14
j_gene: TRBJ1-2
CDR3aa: CASSLTGASYGYTF
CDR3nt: TGTGCCAGCAGCTTGACAGGTGCCTCCTATGGCTACACCTTC

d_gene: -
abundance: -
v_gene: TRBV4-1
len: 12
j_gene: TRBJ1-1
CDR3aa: CASSQDHTEAFF
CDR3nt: TGCGCCAGCAGCCAAGACCACACTGAAGCTTTCTTT

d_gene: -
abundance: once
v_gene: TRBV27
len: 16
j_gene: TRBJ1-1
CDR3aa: CASSLSMTGPYTEAFF
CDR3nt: TGTGCCAGCAGTCTGTCCATGACAGGCCCCTACACTGAAGCTTTCTTT

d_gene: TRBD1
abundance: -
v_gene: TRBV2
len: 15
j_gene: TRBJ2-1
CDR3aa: CASDRGDRSYNEQFF
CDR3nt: TGTGCCAGCGACAGGGGGGACCGCTCCTACAATGAGCAGTTCTTC

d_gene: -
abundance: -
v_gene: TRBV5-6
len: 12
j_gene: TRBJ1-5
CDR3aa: CASSTLGQPQHF
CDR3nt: TGTGCCAGCAGTACGCTGGGGCAGCCCCAGCATTTT

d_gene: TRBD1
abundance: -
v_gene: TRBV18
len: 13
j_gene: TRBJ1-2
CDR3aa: CASSPGDRGGYTF
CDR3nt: TGTGCCAGCTCACCAGGGGACAGGGGTGGCTACACCTTC

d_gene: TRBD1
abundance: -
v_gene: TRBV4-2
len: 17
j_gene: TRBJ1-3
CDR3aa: CASSQTPGQRSGNTIYF
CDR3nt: TGTGCCAGCAGCCAGACTCCGGGACAGCGCTCTGGAAACACCATATATTTT

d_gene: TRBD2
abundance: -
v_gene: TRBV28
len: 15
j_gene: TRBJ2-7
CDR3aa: CASRASGGQAYEQYF
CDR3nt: TGTGCCAGCAGGGCTAGCGGGGGCCAAGCCTACGAGCAGTACTTC

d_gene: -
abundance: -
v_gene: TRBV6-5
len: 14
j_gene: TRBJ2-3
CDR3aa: CASAPMAAGDTQYF
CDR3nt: TGTGCCAGCGCCCCGATGGCAGCTGGAGATACGCAGTATTTT

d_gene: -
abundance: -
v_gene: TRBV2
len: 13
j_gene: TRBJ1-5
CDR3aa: CASSEARVQPQHF
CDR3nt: TGTGCCAGCAGTGAAGCAAGAGTACAGCCCCAGCATTTT

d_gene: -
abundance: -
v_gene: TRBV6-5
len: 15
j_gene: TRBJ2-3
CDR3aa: CASIPGRDLTDTQYF
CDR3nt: TGTGCCAGCATTCCCGGCCGGGACCTCACAGATACGCAGTATTTT

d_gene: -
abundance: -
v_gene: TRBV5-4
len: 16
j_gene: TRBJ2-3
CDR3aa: CASSWGRDSARSTQYF
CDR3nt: TGTGCCAGCAGCTGGGGCCGGGACTCCGCGCGAAGTACGCAGTATTTT

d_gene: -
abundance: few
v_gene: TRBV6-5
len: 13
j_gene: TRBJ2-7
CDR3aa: CAVSGGLVYEQYF
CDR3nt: TGTGCCGTCTCCGGGGGCCTGGTCTACGAGCAGTACTTC

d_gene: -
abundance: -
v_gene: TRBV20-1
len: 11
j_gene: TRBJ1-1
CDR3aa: CSAGTNTEAFF
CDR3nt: TGCAGTGCCGGGACGAACACTGAAGCTTTCTTT

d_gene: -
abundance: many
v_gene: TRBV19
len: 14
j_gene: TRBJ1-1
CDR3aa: CASTLGGPNTEAFF
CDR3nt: TGTGCCAGTACCCTAGGGGGACCAAACACTGAAGCTTTCTTT

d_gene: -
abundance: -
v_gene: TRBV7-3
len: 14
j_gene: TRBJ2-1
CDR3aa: CASSLGASSLEQFF
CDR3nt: TGTGCCAGCAGCTTAGGAGCGAGTAGCCTTGAGCAGTTCTTC

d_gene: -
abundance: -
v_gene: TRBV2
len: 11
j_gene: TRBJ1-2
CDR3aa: CASWTGNGYTF
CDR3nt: TGTGCCAGCTGGACGGGGAATGGCTACACCTTC

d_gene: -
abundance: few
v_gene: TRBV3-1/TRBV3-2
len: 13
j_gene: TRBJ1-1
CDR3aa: CASIGNMNTEAFF
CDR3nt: TGTGCCAGCATCGGGAACATGAACACTGAAGCTTTCTTT

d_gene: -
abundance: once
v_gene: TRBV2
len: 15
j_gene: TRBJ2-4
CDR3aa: CASSVWAVRENIQYF
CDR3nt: TGTGCCAGCAGTGTCTGGGCGGTGAGGGAAAACATTCAGTACTTC

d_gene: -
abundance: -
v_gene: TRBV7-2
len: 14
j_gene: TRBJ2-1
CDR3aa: CASSQSKSYNEQFF
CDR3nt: TGTGCCAGCAGCCAGAGCAAGTCCTACAATGAGCAGTTCTTC

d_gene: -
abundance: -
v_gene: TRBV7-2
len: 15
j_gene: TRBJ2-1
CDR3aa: CASSLAFGSRNEQFF
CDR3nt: TGTGCCAGCAGCTTAGCATTTGGTAGCCGGAATGAGCAGTTCTTC

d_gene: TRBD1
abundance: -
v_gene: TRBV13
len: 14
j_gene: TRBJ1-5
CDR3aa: CASSLGQGLQPQHF
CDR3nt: TGTGCCAGCAGCCTCGGACAGGGTCTACAGCCCCAGCATTTT

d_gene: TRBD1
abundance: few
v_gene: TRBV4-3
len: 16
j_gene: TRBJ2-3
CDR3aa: CASSQEGQGGTDTQYF
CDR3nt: TGCGCCAGCAGCCAAGAGGGACAGGGAGGCACAGATACGCAGTATTTT

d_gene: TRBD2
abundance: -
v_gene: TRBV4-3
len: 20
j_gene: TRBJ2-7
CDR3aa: CASSQESNPGSGVLYYEQYF
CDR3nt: TGCGCCAGCAGCCAAGAATCCAATCCGGGTAGCGGGGTTCTTTACTACGAGCAGTACTTC

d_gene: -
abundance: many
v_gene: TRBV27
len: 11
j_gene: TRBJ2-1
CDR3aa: CASSRLGEQFF
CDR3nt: TGTGCCAGCAGTAGACTGGGGGAGCAGTTCTTC